Sequencing of this TCR beta chain was carried out in a study of cytomegalovirus exposure and HLA in healthy donors. Overall study: Caucasian-associated ancestry cluster membership applied to approximately 81% of approximately 400 genotyped donors.

PCR amplification relied on 60 Vbeta primers (plus 13 Jbeta primers). Source study methods: Later, 75 million to 100 million unique TCR beta chains were counted in an analysis, and roughly 11 million of them were shared. Repertoires were generated with immunoSEQ multiplex PCR, while TCRdb's copy carries only in-frame clones and drops some. That table furnishes V, J and clone size, whereas the DNA furnished D and trimming. The table includes about 130,000 clones, about 78% detected once. This clone was seen a single time. Germline V gene sequence: CDR1 SNHLY, CDR2 FYNNEI. CDR3 length: 14 residues. The gene calls are TRBV2 and TRBJ2-5; tentatively, D is TRBD2 (5 bases). The J call could be wrong; TRBJ2-7 is a better fit for the DNA end. Material for sequencing was PBMCs. The source of this sequence is a female donor in good health and CMV-seronegative. The CDR3 here is CASTPEGRIHEQYF. CDR3 nucleotides: TGTGCCAGCACCCCCGAGGGAAGGATCCACGAGCAGTACTTC.